This T cell receptor (beta chain) emerged from a study of Tregs in tolerant kidney transplant recipients. The wider study: FACS sorting followed a roughly six-day coculture of CFSE-labeled recipient PBMCs with irradiated graft donor PBMCs. Points from the study as a whole: Findings come from small patient numbers and require larger validation. Biological reproducibility was not directly addressed, but technical replication error appeared minimal.

Worth noting for this clone: The antigen is unknown.

The CDR3 spans 13 residues. The V and J ends lost 2 bases and 5 bases respectively, with 12 bases between them. Germline CDR1 and CDR2: GTSNPN and SVGIG (reference sequence). Data came from immunoSEQ multiplex PCR; TCRdb stores just in-frame clones and leaves some out. The sample records about 8,600 clones, about half being singletons. This clonotype originated in a human donor in good health. The material sequenced was CD4+ T cells from blood cultured with allogeneic cells. The J gene is TRBJ1-2, the V gene TRBV30; no reliable D call. CDR3 nucleotide sequence: TGTGCCTGGAGTTCCGGGGAGCTTTATGGCTACACCTTC. The encoded protein is CAWSSGELYGYTF.